This T cell receptor beta chain emerged from a study of CD8+ T cells in alopecia areata. Losses at the gene ends were 0 bases for V and 4 bases for J; bases not matched to a gene: 11. The germline V gene has CDR1 GTSNPN and CDR2 SVGIG (reference sequence). The CDR3 runs to 18 residues. For this clone: Its antigen is undetermined.

Study outcomes and limitations: Affected scalp, especially in alopecia totalis/universalis, had a higher clonality than normal scalp did.

Investigators isolated RNA and reverse transcribed it into cDNA to act as the sequencing template. Some clones are missing from TCRdb's copy, which holds only in-frame ones; the method was immunoSEQ multiplex PCR. Of 150,000 to 200,000 clones detected, 63% appear once; the ten largest clones hold approximately 1.7%. The chain employs TRBV30 and TRBJ1-4; 10 bases line up with TRBD1. The sample in question was CD4+ T cells sorted from blood, obtained at week 0. This receptor was taken from a human donor with alopecia areata. The CDR3 region is CAWSVLGLRDRGNEKLFF. The CDR3 nucleotides read TGTGCCTGGAGTGTTCTCGGACTCCGGGACAGGGGTAATGAAAAACTGTTTTTT. Together with reference TRBV30 and TRBJ1-4, the CDR3 gives the full variable domain: SQTIHQWPATLVQPVGSPLSLECTVEGTSNPNLYWYRQAAGRGLQLLFYSVGIGQISSEVPQNLSASRPQDRQFILSSKKLLLSDSGFYLCAWSVLGLRDRGNEKLFFGSGTQLSVL.